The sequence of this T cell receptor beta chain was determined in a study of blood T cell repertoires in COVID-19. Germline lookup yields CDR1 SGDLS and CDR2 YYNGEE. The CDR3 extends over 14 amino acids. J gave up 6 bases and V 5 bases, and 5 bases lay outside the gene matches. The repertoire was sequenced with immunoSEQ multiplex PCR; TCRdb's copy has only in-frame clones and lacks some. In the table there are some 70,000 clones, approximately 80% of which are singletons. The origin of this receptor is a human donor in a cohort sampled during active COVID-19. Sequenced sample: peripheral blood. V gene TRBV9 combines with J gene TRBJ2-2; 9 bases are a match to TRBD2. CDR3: CASRTGTSSGELFF. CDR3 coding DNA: TGTGCCAGCAGAACCGGGACTAGCTCCGGGGAGCTGTTTTTT.